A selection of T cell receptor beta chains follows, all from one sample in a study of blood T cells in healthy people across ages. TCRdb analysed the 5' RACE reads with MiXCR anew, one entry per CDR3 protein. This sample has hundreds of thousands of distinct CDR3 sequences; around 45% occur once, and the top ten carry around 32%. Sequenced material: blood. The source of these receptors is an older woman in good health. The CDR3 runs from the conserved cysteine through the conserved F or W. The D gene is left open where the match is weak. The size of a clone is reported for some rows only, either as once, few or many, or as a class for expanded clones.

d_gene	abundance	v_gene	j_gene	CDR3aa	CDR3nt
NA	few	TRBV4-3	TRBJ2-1	CASSQENSVSYNEQFF	TGCGCCAGCAGCCAAGAAAATAGCGTTTCTTACAATGAGCAGTTCTTC
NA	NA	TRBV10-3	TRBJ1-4	CAISEGAANEKLFF	TGTGCCATCAGTGAGGGGGCTGCTAATGAAAAACTGTTTTTT
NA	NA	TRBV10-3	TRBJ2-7	CATGGGGSYEQYF	TGTGCCACTGGAGGTGGCGGCTCCTACGAGCAGTACTTC
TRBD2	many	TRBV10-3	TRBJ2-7	CAISDGGRPHEQYF	TGTGCCATCAGTGATGGCGGGAGGCCCCACGAGCAGTACTTC
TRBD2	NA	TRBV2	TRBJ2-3	CASSASGGSTDTQYF	TGTGCCAGCAGCGCTAGCGGGGGGAGCACAGATACGCAGTATTTT
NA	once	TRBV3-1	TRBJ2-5	CASSQPDRQETQYF	TGTGCCAGCAGCCAGCCTGACAGGCAAGAGACCCAGTACTTC
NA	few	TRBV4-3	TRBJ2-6	CASSQAPWESGANVLTF	TGCGCCAGCAGCCAAGCTCCGTGGGAATCTGGGGCCAACGTCCTGACTTTC
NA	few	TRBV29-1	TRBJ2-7	CSSWDGTYEQYF	TGCAGCTCGTGGGACGGCACCTACGAGCAGTACTTC
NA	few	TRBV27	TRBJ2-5	CASSITSWETQYF	TGTGCCAGCAGCATTACTAGCTGGGAGACCCAGTACTTC
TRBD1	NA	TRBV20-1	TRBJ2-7	CSATEDRGSYEQYF	TGCAGTGCTACAGAGGACAGGGGGAGTTACGAGCAGTACTTC
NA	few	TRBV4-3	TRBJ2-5	CASSQRAGDQETQYF	TGCGCCAGCAGCCAACGTGCAGGGGACCAAGAGACCCAGTACTTC
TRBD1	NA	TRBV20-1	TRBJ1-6	CSARVNPGQSNSPLHF	TGCAGTGCTAGAGTCAATCCGGGACAGTCAAATTCACCCCTCCACTTT
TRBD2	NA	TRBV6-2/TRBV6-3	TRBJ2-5	CASRGLAGEETQYF	TGTGCCAGCAGAGGACTAGCGGGAGAAGAGACCCAGTACTTC
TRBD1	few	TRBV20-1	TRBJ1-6	CSARDGGQGYNSPLHF	TGCAGTGCTAGAGACGGGGGACAGGGCTATAATTCACCCCTCCACTTT
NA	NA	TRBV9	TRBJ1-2	CASSVVQYGYTF	TGTGCCAGCAGCGTAGTCCAGTATGGCTACACCTTC
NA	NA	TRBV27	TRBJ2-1	CASSVGGQWEQFF	TGTGCCAGCAGTGTAGGCGGTCAATGGGAGCAGTTCTTC
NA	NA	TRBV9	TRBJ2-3	CASSVEGLSADTQYF	TGTGCCAGCAGCGTAGAAGGGTTGTCCGCAGATACGCAGTATTTT
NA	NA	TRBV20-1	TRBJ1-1	CSARAGRITEAFF	TGCAGTGCTAGAGCAGGACGGATCACTGAAGCTTTCTTT
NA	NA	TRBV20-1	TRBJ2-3	CSARDIGRSTDTQYF	TGCAGTGCTAGAGATATCGGGAGAAGCACAGATACGCAGTATTTT
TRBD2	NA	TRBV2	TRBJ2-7	CATSGNYEQYF	TGTGCCACTAGCGGAAACTACGAGCAGTACTTC
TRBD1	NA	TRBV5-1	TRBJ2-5	CASSEGTGGEETQYF	TGCGCCAGCAGCGAGGGGACAGGGGGCGAAGAGACCCAGTACTTC
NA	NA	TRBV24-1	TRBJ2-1	CATSDPLSSYNEQFF	TGTGCCACCAGTGATCCCCTTTCCTCCTACAATGAGCAGTTCTTC
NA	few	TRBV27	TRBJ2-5	CASSSGRSQETQYF	TGTGCCAGCAGTTCAGGACGGAGTCAAGAGACCCAGTACTTC
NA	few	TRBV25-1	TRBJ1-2	CASSRGGLEPYGYTF	TGTGCCAGCAGTCGCGGGGGGTTGGAGCCATATGGCTACACCTTC
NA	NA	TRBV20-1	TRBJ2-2	CSARDNRGNTGELFF	TGCAGTGCTAGGGATAATAGGGGGAACACCGGGGAGCTGTTTTTT
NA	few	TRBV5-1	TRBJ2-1	CASSFQGIYNEQFF	TGCGCCAGCAGCTTCCAGGGTATCTACAATGAGCAGTTCTTC
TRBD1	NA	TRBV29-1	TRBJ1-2	CSVEDRGTGVHGCTF	TGCAGCGTCGAAGATCGAGGGACAGGGGTACATGGCTGCACCTTC
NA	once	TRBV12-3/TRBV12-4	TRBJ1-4	CASSSMREKLFF	TGTGCCAGCAGCTCAATGCGGGAAAAACTGTTTTTT
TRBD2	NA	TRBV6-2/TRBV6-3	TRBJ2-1	CASSYESGRAYNEQFF	TGTGCCAGCAGTTACGAAAGTGGGAGGGCATACAATGAGCAGTTCTTC
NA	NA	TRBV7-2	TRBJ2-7	CASSLAECLSEQYF	TGTGCCAGCAGCTTGGCGGAATGTCTGAGCGAGCAGTACTTC
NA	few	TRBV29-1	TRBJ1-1	CSVSKRIDPNTEAFF	TGCAGCGTCAGTAAGCGAATAGATCCGAACACTGAAGCTTTCTTT
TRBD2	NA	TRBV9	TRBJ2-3	CASSVGRLAGGYTDTQYF	TGTGCCAGCAGCGTAGGCCGACTAGCGGGCGGATACACAGATACGCAGTATTTT
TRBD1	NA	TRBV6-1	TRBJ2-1	CASSKIQGEVNEQFF	TGTGCCAGCAGCAAAATACAGGGGGAAGTCAATGAGCAGTTCTTC
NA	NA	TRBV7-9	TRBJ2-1	CASGLRAGEQFF	TGTGCCAGCGGCTTAAGGGCCGGTGAGCAGTTCTTC
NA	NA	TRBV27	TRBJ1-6	CASSNRGGGRWSSPLHF	TGTGCCAGCAGTAACCGGGGGGGTGGACGTTGGTCTTCACCCCTCCACTTT
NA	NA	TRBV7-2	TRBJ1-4	CASSPSGGTYEKLFF	TGTGCCAGCAGCCCATCCGGGGGTACCTATGAAAAACTGTTTTTT
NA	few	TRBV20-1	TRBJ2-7	CSAPDQAGLSYEQYF	TGCAGTGCGCCTGATCAGGCGGGGCTCTCCTACGAGCAGTACTTC
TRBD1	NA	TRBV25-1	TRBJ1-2	CAGSDRGQGAASDGYTF	TGTGCCGGCAGTGACCGGGGACAGGGGGCCGCATCAGATGGCTACACCTTC
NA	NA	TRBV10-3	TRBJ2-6	CATARDSSGANVLTF	TGTGCCACCGCACGCGACTCCTCTGGGGCCAACGTCCTGACTTTC
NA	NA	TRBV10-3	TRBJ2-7	CAITGRAGSSYEQYF	TGTGCCATCACAGGTCGGGCGGGTTCCTCCTACGAGCAGTACTTC
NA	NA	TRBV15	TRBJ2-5	CATSRNTGFETQYF	TGTGCCACCAGCAGGAATACAGGTTTTGAGACCCAGTACTTC
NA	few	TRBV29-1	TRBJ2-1	CSVELSSSYNEQFF	TGCAGCGTTGAACTATCCAGCTCCTACAATGAGCAGTTCTTC
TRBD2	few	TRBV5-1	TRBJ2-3	CASSQGLAGGLDTQYF	TGCGCCAGCAGCCAAGGACTAGCGGGAGGATTAGATACGCAGTATTTT
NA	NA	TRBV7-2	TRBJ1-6	CASSFGGLGSPLHF	TGTGCCAGCAGCTTCGGGGGTTTGGGATCACCCCTCCACTTT
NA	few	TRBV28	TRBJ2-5	CASSLTAGSNYNEQYF	TGTGCCAGCAGTTTGACAGCGGGCAGCAACTACAATGAGCAGTACTTC
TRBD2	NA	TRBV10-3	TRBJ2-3	CAISGPLAEKAASTDTQYF	TGTGCCATCAGTGGGCCGCTAGCGGAAAAGGCGGCTAGCACAGATACGCAGTATTTT
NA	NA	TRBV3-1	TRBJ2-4	CASSLGQSPGLAKNIQYF	TGTGCCAGCAGCCTCGGACAGTCCCCGGGGCTGGCCAAAAACATTCAGTACTTC
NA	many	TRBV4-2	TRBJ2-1	CASSYETGESNEQFF	TGTGCCAGCAGCTACGAGACAGGAGAATCCAATGAGCAGTTCTTC
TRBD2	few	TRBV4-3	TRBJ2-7	CASRQASGSEYEQYF	TGCGCCAGCAGGCAAGCCAGCGGGAGTGAGTACGAGCAGTACTTC
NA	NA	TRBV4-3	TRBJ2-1	CASSQISAASYNEQFF	TGCGCCAGCAGCCAAATCAGCGCGGCTAGTTACAATGAGCAGTTCTTC
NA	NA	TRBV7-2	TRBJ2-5	CASSPSTEKYF	TGTGCCAGCAGCCCCTCAACAGAAAAGTACTTC
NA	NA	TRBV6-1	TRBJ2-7	CASSEAHRNYEQYF	TGTGCCAGCAGTGAAGCCCACAGGAATTACGAGCAGTACTTC
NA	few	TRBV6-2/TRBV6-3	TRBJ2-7	CASSFASPGQYEQYF	TGTGCCAGCAGTTTCGCTTCGCCTGGACAGTACGAGCAGTACTTC
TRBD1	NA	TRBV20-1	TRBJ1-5	CSAGQGASNQPQHF	TGCAGTGCTGGACAGGGGGCGAGCAATCAGCCCCAGCATTTT
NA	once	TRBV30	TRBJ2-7	CAWSGSLYNEQYF	TGTGCCTGGAGCGGGTCCCTTTACAATGAGCAGTACTTC
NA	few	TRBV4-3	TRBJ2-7	CASSRLGSSYEQYF	TGCGCCAGCAGCCGCCTCGGGAGCTCCTACGAGCAGTACTTC
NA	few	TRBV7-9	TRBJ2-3	CASNRASEDTQYF	TGTGCCAGCAATAGGGCTAGCGAAGATACGCAGTATTTT
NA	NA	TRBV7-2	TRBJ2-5	CAGSPRQAGSGTQYF	TGTGCCGGCAGCCCGCGACAGGCCGGGTCCGGGACCCAGTACTTC
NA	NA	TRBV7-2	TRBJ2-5	CVSSPSPASVRWTQYF	TGTGTCAGCAGCCCTAGCCCTGCTAGCGTAAGATGGACCCAGTACTTC